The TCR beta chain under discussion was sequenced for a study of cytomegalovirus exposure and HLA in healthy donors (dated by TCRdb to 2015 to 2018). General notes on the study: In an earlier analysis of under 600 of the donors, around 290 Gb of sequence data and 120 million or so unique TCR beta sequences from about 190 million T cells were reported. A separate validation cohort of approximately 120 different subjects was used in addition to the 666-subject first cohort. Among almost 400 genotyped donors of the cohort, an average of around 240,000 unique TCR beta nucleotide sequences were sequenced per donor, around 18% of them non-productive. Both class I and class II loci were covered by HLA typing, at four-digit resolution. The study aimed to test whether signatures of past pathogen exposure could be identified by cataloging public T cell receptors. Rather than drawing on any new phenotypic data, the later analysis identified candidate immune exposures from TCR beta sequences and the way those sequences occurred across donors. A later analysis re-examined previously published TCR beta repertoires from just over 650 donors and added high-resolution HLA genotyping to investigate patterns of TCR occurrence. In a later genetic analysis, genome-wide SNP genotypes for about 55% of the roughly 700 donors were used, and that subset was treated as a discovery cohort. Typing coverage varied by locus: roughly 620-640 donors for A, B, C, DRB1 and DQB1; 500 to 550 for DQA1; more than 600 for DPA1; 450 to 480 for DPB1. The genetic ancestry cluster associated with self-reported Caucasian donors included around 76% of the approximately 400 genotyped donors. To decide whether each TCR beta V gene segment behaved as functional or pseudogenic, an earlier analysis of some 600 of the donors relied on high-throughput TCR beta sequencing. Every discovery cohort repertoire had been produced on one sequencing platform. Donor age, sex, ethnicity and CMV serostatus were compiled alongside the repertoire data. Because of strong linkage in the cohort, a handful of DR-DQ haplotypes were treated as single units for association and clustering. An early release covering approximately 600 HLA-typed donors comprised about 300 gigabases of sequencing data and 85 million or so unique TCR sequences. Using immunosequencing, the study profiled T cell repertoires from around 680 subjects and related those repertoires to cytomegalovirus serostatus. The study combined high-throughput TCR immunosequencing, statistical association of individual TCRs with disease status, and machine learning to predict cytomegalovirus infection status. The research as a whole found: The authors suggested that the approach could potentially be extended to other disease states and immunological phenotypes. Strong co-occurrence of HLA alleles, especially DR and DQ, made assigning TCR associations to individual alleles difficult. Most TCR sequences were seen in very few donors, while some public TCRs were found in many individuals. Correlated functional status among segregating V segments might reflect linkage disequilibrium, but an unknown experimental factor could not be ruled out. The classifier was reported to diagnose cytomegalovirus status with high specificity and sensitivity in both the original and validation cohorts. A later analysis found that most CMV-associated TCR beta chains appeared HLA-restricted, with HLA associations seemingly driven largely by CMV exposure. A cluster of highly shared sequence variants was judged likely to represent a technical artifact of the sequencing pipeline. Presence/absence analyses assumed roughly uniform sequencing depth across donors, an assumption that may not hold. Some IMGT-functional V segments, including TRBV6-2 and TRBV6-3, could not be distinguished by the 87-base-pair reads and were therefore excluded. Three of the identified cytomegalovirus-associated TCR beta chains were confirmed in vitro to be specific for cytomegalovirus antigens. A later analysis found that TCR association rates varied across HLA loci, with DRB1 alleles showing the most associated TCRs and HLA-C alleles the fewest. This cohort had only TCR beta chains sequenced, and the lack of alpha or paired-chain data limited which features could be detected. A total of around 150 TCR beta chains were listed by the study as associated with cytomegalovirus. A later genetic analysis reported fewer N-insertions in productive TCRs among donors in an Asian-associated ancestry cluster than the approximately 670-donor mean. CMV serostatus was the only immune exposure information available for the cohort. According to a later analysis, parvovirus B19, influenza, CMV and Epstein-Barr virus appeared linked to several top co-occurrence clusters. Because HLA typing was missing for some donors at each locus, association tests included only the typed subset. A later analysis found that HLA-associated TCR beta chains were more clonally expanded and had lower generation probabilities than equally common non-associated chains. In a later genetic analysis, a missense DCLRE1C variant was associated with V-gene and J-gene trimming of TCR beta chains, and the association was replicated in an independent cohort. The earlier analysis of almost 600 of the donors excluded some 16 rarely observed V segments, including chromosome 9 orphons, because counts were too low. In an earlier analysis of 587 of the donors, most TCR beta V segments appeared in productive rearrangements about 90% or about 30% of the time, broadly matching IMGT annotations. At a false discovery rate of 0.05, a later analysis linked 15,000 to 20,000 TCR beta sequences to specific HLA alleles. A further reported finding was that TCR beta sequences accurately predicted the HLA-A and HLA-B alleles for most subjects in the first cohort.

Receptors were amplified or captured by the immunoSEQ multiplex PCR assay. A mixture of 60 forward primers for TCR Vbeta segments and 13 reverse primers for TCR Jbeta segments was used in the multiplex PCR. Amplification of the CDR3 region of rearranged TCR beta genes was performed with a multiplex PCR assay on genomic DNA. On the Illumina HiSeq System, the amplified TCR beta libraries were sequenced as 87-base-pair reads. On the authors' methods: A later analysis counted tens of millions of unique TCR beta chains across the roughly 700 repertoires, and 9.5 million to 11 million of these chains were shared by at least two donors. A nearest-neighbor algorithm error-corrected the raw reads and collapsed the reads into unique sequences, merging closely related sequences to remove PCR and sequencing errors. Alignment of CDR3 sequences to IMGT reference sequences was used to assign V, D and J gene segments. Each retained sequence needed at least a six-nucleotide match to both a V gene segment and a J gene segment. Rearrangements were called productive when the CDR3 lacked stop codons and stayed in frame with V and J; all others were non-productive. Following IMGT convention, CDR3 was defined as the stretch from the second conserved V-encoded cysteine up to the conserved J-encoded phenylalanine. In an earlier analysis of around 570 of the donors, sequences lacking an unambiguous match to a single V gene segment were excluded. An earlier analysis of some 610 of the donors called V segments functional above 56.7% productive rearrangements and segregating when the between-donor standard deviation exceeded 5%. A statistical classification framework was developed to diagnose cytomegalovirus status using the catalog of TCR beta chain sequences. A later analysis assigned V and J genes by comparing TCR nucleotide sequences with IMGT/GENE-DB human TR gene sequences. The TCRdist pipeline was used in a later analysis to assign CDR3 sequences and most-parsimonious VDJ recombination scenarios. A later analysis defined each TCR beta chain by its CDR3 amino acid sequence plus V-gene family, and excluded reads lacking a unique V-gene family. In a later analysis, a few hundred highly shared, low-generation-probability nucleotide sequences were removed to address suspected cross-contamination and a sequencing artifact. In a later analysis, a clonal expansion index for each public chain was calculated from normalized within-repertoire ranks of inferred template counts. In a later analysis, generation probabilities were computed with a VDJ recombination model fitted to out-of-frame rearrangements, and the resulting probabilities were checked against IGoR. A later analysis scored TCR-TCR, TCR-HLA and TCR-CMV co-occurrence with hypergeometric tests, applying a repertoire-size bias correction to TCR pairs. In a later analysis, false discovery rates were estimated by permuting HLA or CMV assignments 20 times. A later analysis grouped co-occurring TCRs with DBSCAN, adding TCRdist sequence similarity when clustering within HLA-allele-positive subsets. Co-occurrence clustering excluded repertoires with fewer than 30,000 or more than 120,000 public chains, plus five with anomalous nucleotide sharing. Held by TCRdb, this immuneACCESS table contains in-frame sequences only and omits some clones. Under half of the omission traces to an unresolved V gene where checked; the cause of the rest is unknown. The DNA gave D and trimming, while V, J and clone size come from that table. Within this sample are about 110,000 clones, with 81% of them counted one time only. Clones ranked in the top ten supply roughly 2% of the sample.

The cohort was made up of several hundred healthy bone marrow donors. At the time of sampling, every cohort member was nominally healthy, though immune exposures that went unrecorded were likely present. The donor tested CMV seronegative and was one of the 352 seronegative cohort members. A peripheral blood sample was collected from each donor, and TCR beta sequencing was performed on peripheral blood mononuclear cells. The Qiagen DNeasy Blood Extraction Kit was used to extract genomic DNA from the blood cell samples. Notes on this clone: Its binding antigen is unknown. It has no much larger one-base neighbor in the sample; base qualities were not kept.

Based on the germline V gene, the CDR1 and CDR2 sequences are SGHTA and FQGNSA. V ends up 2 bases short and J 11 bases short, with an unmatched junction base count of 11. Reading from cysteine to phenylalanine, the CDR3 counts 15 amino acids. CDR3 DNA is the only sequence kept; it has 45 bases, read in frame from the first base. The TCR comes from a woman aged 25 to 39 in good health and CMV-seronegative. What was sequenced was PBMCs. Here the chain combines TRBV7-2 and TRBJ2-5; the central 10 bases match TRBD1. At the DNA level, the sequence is TGTGCCAGCAGCTTATGGGGGACAGGGGATAGGGAGCAGTACTTC. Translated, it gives CASSLWGTGDREQYF.